This T cell receptor beta chain comes out of a study of cytomegalovirus exposure and HLA in healthy donors. The PCR employed 60 Vbeta primers together with 13 Jbeta primers. Measured with immunoSEQ multiplex PCR; TCRdb has only the in-frame clones, and not every one. The data contain over 140,000 clones, approximately 80% of them singletons. The germline V and J ends were trimmed by 5 bases and 6 bases, with 10 bases remaining between them. The CDR3 length is 12 residues. The germline V gene encodes CDR1 ENHRY and CDR2 SYGVKD. This clone occurred once. The TCR comes from a man in his fifties in good health and CMV-seronegative. The material sequenced was PBMCs. The chain is built from TRBV10-3 and TRBJ1-2, with D unresolved. DNA for the CDR3: TGTGCCATCAGTCCGCACGGGAATGGCTACACCTTC. Its translation: CAISPHGNGYTF.